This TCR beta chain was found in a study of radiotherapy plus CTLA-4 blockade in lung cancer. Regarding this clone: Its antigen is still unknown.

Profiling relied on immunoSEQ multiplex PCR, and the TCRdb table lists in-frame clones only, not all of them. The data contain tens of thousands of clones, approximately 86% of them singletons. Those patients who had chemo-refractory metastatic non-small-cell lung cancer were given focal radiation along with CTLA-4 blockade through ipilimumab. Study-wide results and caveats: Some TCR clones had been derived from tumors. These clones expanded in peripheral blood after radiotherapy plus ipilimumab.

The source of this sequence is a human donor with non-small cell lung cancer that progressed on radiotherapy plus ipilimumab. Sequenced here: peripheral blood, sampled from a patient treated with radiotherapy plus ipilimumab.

CDR3 sequence (DNA): TGTGCCATCACGGTGGACAGGGATACTGAAGCTTTCTTT. Protein product: CAITVDRDTEAFF. V and J are TRBV10-3 and TRBJ1-1, with 8 positions matching TRBD1. Germline V gene sequence: CDR1 ENHRY, CDR2 SYGVKD. The V segment lost 7 bases and the J segment 5 bases; nucleotides outside the gene matches: 6. The CDR3 is 13 amino acids.